These 28 T cell receptor beta chains were all obtained from the same sample, sequenced in a study of T cell repertoires in cytomegalovirus infection. TCRdb independently ran MiXCR on the reads; one entry per CDR3 protein. This table holds 230,000 or so distinct CDR3 sequences, about 15% found once. Sequencing was done on a sample of CD8+ T cells from PBMCs. These receptors were collected from a human donor in good health (CMV status not recorded). Some clones in this sample may be carry-over from other donors' samples.

J is TRBJ2-2 and V is TRBV6-2 or TRBV6-3; D gene unclear. Trimming cost V 6 bases and J 7 bases, with 15 bases left between them. The CDR3 extends over 14 amino acids. Germline V CDR1 and CDR2: MNHEY, SVGEGT. The CDR3 nucleotides read TGTGCCAGCAGCCTAGGTTTTGGAGACGGGGAGCTGTTTTTT. This translates into CASSLGFGDGELFF.

The rearrangement joins TRBV5-6 to TRBJ2-7; D is uncertain. The germline V and J ends were trimmed by 4 bases and 5 bases, with 19 bases remaining between them. The CDR3 is 15 residues long. Germline values: CDR1 SGHDT, CDR2 YYEEEE. The CDR3 coding sequence is TGTGCCAGCAGCGGCCTGACAAGGTTGACCCACGAGCAGTACTTC. Translation gives CASSGLTRLTHEQYF.

This clonotype was observed a few times. The rearrangement links TRBV27 to TRBJ1-5, with a possible D match to TRBD1 (5 bases). Trimming took off 4 bases at V and 4 bases at J, with 11 bases between the two ends. CDR1 is MNHEY, CDR2 SMNVEV, per germline (reference sequence). The CDR3 contains 14 residues. CDR3 nucleotides: TGTGCCAGCAGTTCCGGGACCGCTAATCAGCCCCAGCATTTT. Amino acids: CASSSGTANQPQHF.

As concerns this clonotype: A much larger clonotype is one base distant, so this may be a read error. This chain uses TRBV7-2 with TRBJ2-1; 9 bases match TRBD2. Germline CDR1 reads SGHTA; CDR2 reads FQGNSA. The CDR3 has 15 residues. DNA of the CDR3: TGTGCCAGCAGCTTACGGCGGGGGGGCGGGAATGGGCAGTTCTTC. Its protein product is CASSLRRGGGNGQFF.

The chain combines TRBV6-6 with TRBJ1-5; D remains unclear. The CDR3 sequence is 14 residues long. Per the germline V gene, CDR1 is MNHNY and CDR2 is SVGAGI (reference sequence). V was cut by 8 bases and J by 0 bases, with 11 bases left in between. DNA for the CDR3: TGTGCCAGCGCAGAGGCCTATAGCAATCAGCCCCAGCATTTT. Protein: CASAEAYSNQPQHF.

Ten or more counts support this clonotype. The rearrangement links TRBV7-9 to TRBJ2-7; D unclear. Trimming removed 1 base from V and 6 bases from J, with 4 bases in between. The CDR3 is 11 amino acids. Per the germline V gene, CDR1 is SEHNR and CDR2 is FQNEAQ (reference sequence). The CDR3 region is CASSLVGEQYF. CDR3 DNA: TGTGCCAGCAGCTTAGTAGGCGAGCAGTACTTC. The full variable domain, in which reference TRBV7-9 and TRBJ2-7 provide the parts outside the CDR3, is DTGVSQNPRHKITKRGQNVTFRCDPISEHNRLYWYRQTLGQGPEFLTYFQNEAQLEKSRLLSDRFSAERPKGSFSTLEIQRTEQGDSAMYLCASSLVGEQYFGPGTRLTVT.

Worth noting for this clonotype: The junction does not match germline at one end; this may be a read error. The V gene is TRBV12-5, the J gene TRBJ2-3; D perhaps matches TRBD1 (6 bases). The CDR3 totals 18 residues. Germline CDR1 is LGHNT and CDR2 is FRNRAP. Here the CDR3 DNA reads TGTGCTAGTGGTAAGCCAGGCCCCAGGACAGCGTCGACAGATACGCGGTATTTT. It codes for CASGKPGPRTASTDTRYF.

The chain is built from TRBV7-9 and TRBJ2-5; a possible D gene is TRBD2 (5 bases). V was shortened by 5 bases and J by 0 bases, with 10 bases between the two germline ends. There are 14 residues in the CDR3. Germline V gene sequence: CDR1 SEHNR, CDR2 FQNEAQ (reference sequence). The CDR3 sequence is CASSRGGYQETQYF. The CDR3 coding sequence is TGTGCCAGCAGCCGGGGTGGCTACCAAGAGACCCAGTACTTC.

This clonotype was seen ten or more times. This chain links TRBV6-2 or TRBV6-3 with TRBJ2-7, with 7 nucleotides matching TRBD1. The CDR3 contains 13 residues. J lost 2 bases, V lost 4 bases, and 2 bases had no gene match. The germline V gene encodes CDR1 MNHEY and CDR2 SVGEGT. The CDR3 nucleotides are TGTGCCAGCAGTTTCGGACAGGCCTACGAGCAGTACTTC. This gives the protein CASSFGQAYEQYF.

A word on this clonotype: Compared with germline, one end of the junction differs, possibly owing to a read error. The CDR3 DNA is TGTGCCAACAGTGAAGAGGGACAGGGATCCTACGAGCAGTACTTC. It encodes CANSEEGQGSYEQYF. The chain is built from TRBV6-1 and TRBJ2-7, with 9 nucleotides matching TRBD1. Per the germline V gene, CDR1 is MNHNS and CDR2 is SASEGT. This CDR3 contains 15 residues.

As to this clonotype: The junction departs from the called germline gene at one end, perhaps through a read error. The rearrangement joins TRBV20-1 to TRBJ2-7, with 8 bases matching TRBD1. In germline, CDR1 is DFQATT, CDR2 SNEGSKA (reference sequence). The CDR3 totals 15 residues. Here the CDR3 reads CSARFRGQDSHEQYF. The CDR3 nucleotides are TGCAGTGCTAGATTTCGGGGACAGGACTCCCACGAGCAGTACTTC.

Many counts were recorded for this clonotype. The chain recombines TRBV7-9 with TRBJ1-4; D is unclear. Germline lookup yields CDR1 SEHNR and CDR2 FQNEAQ (reference sequence). Trimming shortened V by 5 bases and J by 7 bases, and 17 bases separated the two germline ends. This CDR3 spans 15 amino acids. The CDR3 loop reads CASSRTSGEGEKLFF. The DNA for the CDR3 is TGTGCCAGCAGCCGTACCTCAGGTGAAGGTGAAAAACTGTTTTTT.

V and J are TRBV15 and TRBJ2-7, with D maybe TRBD1 (6 bases). CDR1 LNHNV and CDR2 YYDKDF come from the germline V gene (reference sequence). This CDR3 region has 15 residues. The V gene lost 1 base and the J gene lost 3 bases, with 13 bases spanning the gap. As DNA, the CDR3 is TGTGCCACCAGCAGAGGAACAGGGTCCGGCTACGAGCAGTACTTC. Translated, it gives CATSRGTGSGYEQYF.

This clonotype was observed many times. The V gene is TRBV4-3, the J gene TRBJ2-1; TRBD1 might be the D (6 bases). Germline V gives CDR1 LGHNA, CDR2 YSLEER. CDR3 length equals 14 residues. V was pared by 3 bases and J by 4 bases, with 10 bases between. The CDR3 sequence is CASSQRTVYNEQFF. The CDR3 DNA sequence: TGCGCCAGCAGCCAGCGGACAGTATACAATGAGCAGTTCTTC.

This clonotype occurred many times. The chain carries TRBV7-2 and TRBJ2-3; D gene ambiguous. This CDR3 is 12 amino acids long. The germline CDR1 and CDR2 sequences are SGHTA and FQGNSA. Trimming removed 4 bases from V and 1 base from J, with 3 bases in between. The CDR3: CASSSRTDTQYF. CDR3 bases: TGTGCCAGCAGCTCGCGCACAGATACGCAGTATTTT.

The rearrangement uses TRBV5-1 and TRBJ2-7, with 13 bases lining up with TRBD2. Germline-derived CDR1 and CDR2 are SGHRS and YFSETQ. V trimming: 2 bases; J trimming: 6 bases; junction bases outside the gene matches: 8. CDR3 length: 16 amino acids. The CDR3 is CASSFGLAGARGEQYF. DNA of the CDR3: TGCGCCAGCAGCTTTGGACTAGCGGGGGCTCGGGGCGAGCAGTACTTC.

This clonotype has more than one count but fewer than ten. The gene calls are TRBV4-3 and TRBJ2-7, with D possibly called TRBD1 or TRBD2 (6 bases each). CDR1 and CDR2 from the germline V gene are LGHNA and YSLEER. Trimming left V 1 base short and J 5 bases short, with 9 bases between. This CDR3 is 13 amino acids long. DNA of the CDR3: TGCGCCAGCAGCCAAGCGGGGGCAGACGAGCAGTACTTC. This sequence encodes CASSQAGADEQYF.

There are many counts of this clonotype. The CDR3 DNA sequence: TGTGCCAGCAATAGCGGGGGGACCATCACCGGGGAGCTGTTTTTT. It codes for CASNSGGTITGELFF. This rearrangement joins TRBV27 to TRBJ2-2; 10 nucleotides match TRBD2. Germline-derived CDR1 and CDR2 are MNHEY and SMNVEV (reference sequence). V gave up 7 bases and J gave up 4 bases; unmatched junction bases: 6. This CDR3 contains 15 residues.

The table lists this clonotype with many counts. The V call is TRBV7-2, the J call TRBJ2-1; TRBD1 aligns across 7 bases. CDR3 length: 11 residues. CDR1 SGHTA and CDR2 FQGNSA come from the germline V gene. J gave up 7 bases and V 6 bases, and 0 bases lay outside the gene matches. CDR3 bases: TGTGCCAGCAGACAGGGGAATGAGCAGTTCTTC. It is translated as CASRQGNEQFF.

This clonotype was counted ten times or more. V is TRBV7-8 and J is TRBJ2-7; D is undetermined. This CDR3 region has 11 residues. V lost 5 bases to trimming and J lost 5 bases, with 7 bases between them. Germline lookup yields CDR1 SGHVS and CDR2 FQNEAQ. Here the CDR3 DNA reads TGTGCCAGCAGCGTTAGGCACGAGCAGTACTTC. Translating gives CASSVRHEQYF. The variable domain in full, with the rest retrieved from reference TRBV7-8 and TRBJ2-7, is GAGVSQSPRYKVAKRGQDVALRCDPISGHVSLFWYQQALGQGPEFLTYFQNEAQLDKSGLPSDRFFAERPEGSVSTLKIQRTQQEDSAVYLCASSVRHEQYFGPGTRLTVT.

This clonotype was detected ten times or more. This chain uses TRBV4-1 with TRBJ1-3; D gene unclear. V lost 1 base to trimming and J lost 4 bases, with 14 bases between them. CDR1 MGHRA and CDR2 YSYEKL come from the germline V gene. The CDR3 length is 16 residues. The CDR3 here is CASSQAGPLDGNTIYF. DNA of the CDR3: TGCGCCAGCAGCCAAGCCGGGCCCTTAGACGGAAACACCATATATTTT.

CDR3 sequence reads: CSVVGANAYEQYF. CDR3 nucleotides: TGCAGCGTTGTAGGGGCCAACGCCTACGAGCAGTACTTC. The chain joins TRBV29-1 to TRBJ2-7; a possible D gene is TRBD1 (5 bases). Trimming shortened V by 4 bases and J by 2 bases, and 12 bases separated the two germline ends. There are 13 residues in the CDR3. CDR1 is SQVTM, CDR2 ANQGSEA, per germline.

This clonotype has ten or more counts. V is TRBV7-6 and J is TRBJ2-5; D remains ambiguous. The germline V gene has CDR1 SGHVS and CDR2 FNYEAQ. The CDR3 extends over 15 amino acids. Trimming shortened V by 7 bases and J by 4 bases, and 19 bases separated the two germline ends. CDR3 residues: CASTQGPPWGETQYF. CDR3 in DNA: TGTGCCAGCACCCAAGGACCCCCATGGGGAGAGACCCAGTACTTC.

This clonotype was recorded at least ten times. The chain combines TRBV2 with TRBJ2-5; 9 bases agree with TRBD2. Trimming cost V 2 bases and J 0 bases; bases outside gene matches: 7. Germline CDR1 SNHLY, CDR2 FYNNEI. CDR3 length: 17 amino acids. DNA for the CDR3: TGTGCCAGCAGTGAACTGATAGCGGGGGCCCACCAAGAGACCCAGTACTTC. It specifies CASSELIAGAHQETQYF.

V gene TRBV7-9 combines with J gene TRBJ2-4, with TRBD1 matching over 7 bases. CDR1 is SEHNR, CDR2 FQNEAQ, per germline (reference sequence). J gave up 0 bases and V 5 bases, and 7 bases lay outside the gene matches. This CDR3 comprises 16 residues. The CDR3 protein is CASSAQGVLAKNIQYF. CDR3 in DNA: TGTGCCAGCAGCGCGCAGGGGGTCCTAGCCAAAAACATTCAGTACTTC.

This clonotype was detected many times. V and J are TRBV28 and TRBJ2-5, with D possibly matching TRBD1 (6 bases). Germline CDR1 and CDR2: MDHEN and SYDVKM. The CDR3 runs to 15 residues. The V end was cut by 4 bases, the J end by 2 bases, with 14 bases between. The CDR3 is CASSSSGTLQETQYF. The CDR3 region has the DNA TGTGCCAGCAGTTCATCCGGGACACTTCAAGAGACCCAGTACTTC.

This clonotype was seen a few times. The junction shows a germline mismatch at one end, possibly a read error. The V gene is TRBV5-3, the J gene TRBJ1-1; TRBD1 is a possible D gene (5 bases). TRBV5-3 is assigned to the ORF class and has an uncertain function. CDR3 size: 14 residues. DNA for the CDR3: TGTGCCAGCAGCTTTTTCCTTGGGGGTACTGAAGCTTTCTTT. Translating gives CASSFFLGGTEAFF.

This clonotype was seen many times. The chain has TRBV7-8 and TRBJ2-7, with unresolved D. Per germline, CDR1 SGHVS and CDR2 FQNEAQ. The CDR3 is 14 amino acids. The ends were cut back, 0 bases at V and 2 bases at J, with 8 bases in the middle. The CDR3 loop is CASSLAGMTYEQYF. CDR3 sequence (DNA): TGTGCCAGCAGCTTAGCGGGGATGACCTACGAGCAGTACTTC.